These 27 T cell receptor beta chains originate from one sample sequenced in a study of prognosis after radiotherapy for stage I lung cancer. Two rounds of multiplex PCR amplified TCR beta CDR3 from genomic DNA. Round-one PCR had primers specific to each TRBV and TRBJ gene. One entry per CDR3 protein results from TCRdb running MiXCR on the multiplex PCR reads. The repertoire includes fewer than 40,000 distinct CDR3 sequences, approximately 30% of them detected once, and more than 30% sits in the top ten. Sequences were derived from PBMCs, sampled before or after stereotactic body radiation therapy (not recorded which). The receptors were sampled from a donor at least 50 years old with non-small cell lung cancer.

Concerning this clonotype: Sequence at one end of the junction differs from germline and may be a read error. The chain employs TRBV9 and TRBJ2-3; 9 positions agree with TRBD1. The CDR3 has 14 residues. The V gene's germline CDR1 is SGDLS and CDR2 YYNGEE. CDR3 nucleotide sequence: TGTGCCAGCAGCTTCACAGGGGGCACAGATCCGCAGTATTTT. Protein product: CASSFTGGTDPQYF.

This clonotype was found a few times. V and J are TRBV3-1 and TRBJ2-7; either TRBD1 or TRBD2 may supply D (5 bases each). Germline assignment: CDR1 LGHDT and CDR2 YNNKEL (reference sequence). V was clipped by 2 bases and J by 2 bases, with 13 bases between them. The CDR3 sequence is 15 residues long. The CDR3: CASSQRGANAYEQYF. For the CDR3, the DNA is TGTGCCAGCAGCCAACGGGGCGCCAACGCCTACGAGCAGTACTTC.

This clonotype was found once. The chain joins TRBV25-1 to TRBJ1-3; D not resolved. Germline-derived CDR1 and CDR2 are MGHDK and SYGVNS. The CDR3 is 13 residues long. CDR3 protein: CFSSVASGNTIYF. DNA for the CDR3: TGTTTCAGCAGTGTGGCTTCTGGAAACACCATATATTTT.

This clonotype was observed many times. The V call is TRBV18, the J call TRBJ2-7; 11 bases align to TRBD1. The CDR3 runs to 15 residues. The V and J ends lost 5 bases and 5 bases, in that order; junction bases with no gene match: 8. Looked up from germline, CDR1 is KGHSH and CDR2 is LQKENI. This CDR3 is CASSSGTGGIDEQYF. As DNA, the CDR3 is TGTGCCAGCTCATCCGGGACAGGGGGTATCGACGAGCAGTACTTC. Together with reference TRBV18 and TRBJ2-7, the CDR3 gives the full variable domain: NAGVMQNPRHLVRRRGQEARLRCSPMKGHSHVYWYRQLPEEGLKFMVYLQKENIIDESGMPKERFSAEFPKEGPSILRIQQVVRGDSAAYFCASSSGTGGIDEQYFGPGTRLTVT.

Note on this clonotype: A single base separates this from a much larger clone, so it may be a read error. The chain has TRBV28 and TRBJ2-7; D is ambiguous. The CDR3 covers 12 residues. Germline CDR1 reads MDHEN; CDR2 reads SYDVKM. CDR3 protein: CASRTDQYEKCF. CDR3 in DNA: TGTGCCAGCAGAACCGACCAGTACGAGAAGTGCTTC.

Judged by abundance, this clonotype is medium-sized (0.01 to 0.1%). The chain carries TRBV27 and TRBJ2-2, with TRBD2 matching over 9 bases. The CDR3 loop spans 17 amino acids. Germline CDR1 is MNHEY and CDR2 is SMNVEV (reference sequence). Germline trimming cut 5 bases from V and 0 bases from J; bases unmatched to any gene: 7. CDR3 nucleotides: TGTGCCAGCAGTCCGAACGGACTAGCGTCGAACACCGGGGAGCTGTTTTTT. Encoded protein: CASSPNGLASNTGELFF.

This clonotype occurred many times. The rearrangement joins TRBV24-1 to TRBJ2-1; D unclear. CDR1 KGHDR and CDR2 SFDVKD come from the germline V gene. V shed 2 bases and J shed 1 base, with 17 bases lying between them. The CDR3 has 18 amino acids. The CDR3 DNA reads as TGTGCCACCAGTGATTCTAAGGGCCCCCCCTGGTCCTACAATGAGCAGTTCTTC. It is translated as CATSDSKGPPWSYNEQFF.

This clonotype was detected many times. This chain joins TRBV13 and TRBJ2-7; D not resolved. The germline V gene has CDR1 PRHDT and CDR2 FYEKMQ (reference sequence). This CDR3 contains 14 residues. Trimming shortened V by 3 bases and J by 0 bases, and 9 bases separated the two germline ends. The CDR3 coding sequence is TGTGCCAGCAGCTTTGGGCCGAGCTCCTACGAGCAGTACTTC. It yields the protein CASSFGPSSYEQYF.

The sample holds a few counts of this clonotype. CDR3 nucleotide sequence: TGTGCCAGCAGGAGCGAAGGCGCGGCCAAAAACATTCAGTACTTC. Its translation: CASRSEGAAKNIQYF. V usage is TRBV5-5 and J usage is TRBJ2-4, with D unclear. V lost 5 bases and J lost 1, with 13 bases in between. CDR1 SGHKS and CDR2 YYEKEE come from the germline V gene (reference sequence). The CDR3 contains 15 residues.

As to this clonotype: A much larger clonotype is one base distant, so this may be a read error. CDR3 sequence reads: CASERYTQYF. The DNA for the CDR3 is TGTGCCAGCGAGAGGTATACGCAGTATTTT. The chain couples TRBV7-9 to TRBJ2-3; unclear D gene. The CDR3 has 10 residues. In germline, CDR1 is SEHNR, CDR2 FQNEAQ (reference sequence). V shed 8 bases and J shed 7 bases, with 7 bases lying between them.

This chain joins TRBV28 and TRBJ2-7; maybe TRBD2 (6 bases). Between the trimmed V and J ends, which lost 5 bases and 6 bases, there was a span of 17 bases. The CDR3 has 14 amino acids. Germline lookup yields CDR1 MDHEN and CDR2 SYDVKM. CDR3 residues: CASSPGLSGGEQYF. The CDR3 DNA sequence: TGTGCCAGCAGTCCCGGACTATCTGGTGGCGAGCAGTACTTC.

At least ten counts were recorded for this clonotype. The rearrangement joins TRBV20-1 to TRBJ2-1; TRBD2 matches 7 bases. Germline lookup yields CDR1 DFQATT and CDR2 SNEGSKA (reference sequence). V was pared by 5 bases and J by 8 bases, with 12 bases of the junction left unmatched. The CDR3 covers 14 residues. The CDR3 DNA is TGCAGTGCTCCTGACGGCGGGAGTTTGGATGAGCAGTTCTTC. It codes for CSAPDGGSLDEQFF.

Concerning this clonotype: A much larger clone differs from this one at a single base, so this may be a read error. This chain links TRBV20-1 with TRBJ2-1; TRBD2 agrees at 8 bases. Germline V gene lookup returns CDR1 DFQATT and CDR2 SNEGSKA (reference sequence). Trimming cost V 4 bases and J 9 bases; bases outside gene matches: 14. The CDR3 is made up of 15 amino acids. The CDR3, as DNA: TGCAGTGCTATAGATCCGGGACTAGGTCGGGGTGAGCAGTTCTTC. It codes for CSAIDPGLGRGEQFF.

This clonotype has only a few counts. Since a far larger clone is one base different, this is likely a read error. This chain connects TRBV2 to TRBJ2-5; TRBD2 is a possible D gene (5 bases). The CDR3 is 16 amino acids. Germline V gene lookup returns CDR1 SNHLY and CDR2 FYNNEI. CDR3 nucleotides: TGTGCCAGCAGGGAATCTCCGTATAGCTCCTACAATGAGCGGTTCTTC. Translating gives CASRESPYSSYNERFF.

About this clonotype: A much larger clone lies one base from this, so it may be a read error. V is TRBV10-3 and J is TRBJ1-6; TRBD1 is a possible D gene (6 bases). The germline gives CDR1 ENHRY, CDR2 SYGVKD. V dropped 5 bases and J dropped 5 bases, with 13 bases sitting between them. The CDR3 has 15 residues. CDR3 nucleotide sequence: TGTGCCATCAGTCGGGACATCTTCCATAATTCACCCCTCCACTTT. Amino acids: CAISRDIFHNSPLHF.

The table lists this clonotype with many counts. The chain uses TRBV2 and TRBJ2-7; D might be TRBD2 (5 bases). The germline V gene encodes CDR1 SNHLY and CDR2 FYNNEI. The CDR3 has 13 residues. Between the trimmed V and J ends, which lost 4 bases and 1 base, there was a span of 8 bases. CDR3 DNA sequence: TGTGCCAGCAGTGCGGAGGTTTCCTACGAGCAGTACTTC. Its protein is CASSAEVSYEQYF.

This chain connects TRBV6-1 to TRBJ2-5, with a weak D call TRBD1 (5 bases). Germline lookup yields CDR1 MNHNS and CDR2 SASEGT. The CDR3 is made up of 14 amino acids. Between the trimmed V and J ends, which lost 5 bases and 0 bases, there was a span of 10 bases. For the CDR3, the DNA is TGTGCCAGCAGTCCTGGACATTACCAAGAGACCCAGTACTTC. Its protein product is CASSPGHYQETQYF.

This clonotype has ten or more counts. J is TRBJ1-2 and V is TRBV20-1; 8 bases map to TRBD1. Germline CDR1 DFQATT, CDR2 SNEGSKA (reference sequence). V lost 3 bases and J lost 3; bases outside the gene matches: 6. This CDR3 comprises 14 residues. This chain's CDR3 is CSARVRGRDYGYTF. In nucleotides, the CDR3 is TGCAGTGCTAGGGTCAGGGGGCGCGACTATGGCTACACCTTC.

This clonotype has only a few counts. The chain is built from TRBV25-1 and TRBJ2-2; D is unclear. Germline V gene data show CDR1 as MGHDK and CDR2 as SYGVNS. Trimming shortened V by 8 bases and J by 0 bases, and 7 bases separated the two germline ends. The CDR3 contains 13 residues. The CDR3: CASSRANTGELFF. In DNA, the CDR3 is TGTGCCAGCTCCCGGGCGAACACCGGGGAGCTGTTTTTT.

By share of the sample, this clonotype is medium-sized. As DNA, the CDR3 is TGTGCCAGCAGTTACGGAGCGGGAGATGATGAGCAGTTCTTC. As protein: CASSYGAGDDEQFF. This chain links TRBV6-2 or TRBV6-3 with TRBJ2-1, with 8 bases matching TRBD2. The CDR3 is made up of 14 amino acids. CDR1 and CDR2 from the germline V gene are MNHEY and SVGEGT. The J segment lost 8 bases and the V segment lost 2 bases, leaving 5 bases of the junction unmatched.

This clonotype was seen many times. The V call is TRBV20-1, the J call TRBJ1-5; perhaps TRBD1 as D (5 bases). V shed 0 bases and J shed 11 bases, with 17 bases lying between them. The germline V gene encodes CDR1 DFQATT and CDR2 SNEGSKA (reference sequence). The length of the CDR3 is 14 residues. The CDR3 DNA sequence: TGCAGTGCTAGAGATGGAACAGGCTCTGAAGCCCAGCATTTT. Its protein product is CSARDGTGSEAQHF.

The genes are TRBV7-2 and TRBJ2-7; the match to TRBD1 covers 10 bases. Trimming took 5 bases from V and 3 from J; bases not matched to a gene: 4. CDR1 and CDR2 from the germline V gene are SGHTA and FQGNSA. This CDR3 is built from 14 residues. The CDR3 here is CASSMGQGNYEQYF. CDR3 nucleotides: TGTGCCAGCAGCATGGGACAGGGGAACTACGAGCAGTACTTC. The full variable domain, completed using reference TRBV7-2 and TRBJ2-7, is GAGVSQSPSNKVTEKGKDVELRCDPISGHTALYWYRQSLGQGLEFLIYFQGNSAPDKSGLPSDRFSAERTGGSVSTLTIQRTQQEDSAVYLCASSMGQGNYEQYFGPGTRLTVT.

This clonotype was seen repeatedly, ten times or more. This sequence joins TRBV9 and TRBJ2-5; 9 nucleotides agree with TRBD2. Germline V gene data show CDR1 as SGDLS and CDR2 as YYNGEE. The CDR3 contains 14 residues. With 4 bases clipped from V and 5 bases from J, the junction kept 6 bases outside the gene matches. CDR3 bases: TGTGCCAGCAGCCCTTATAGCGGGAGTGAGACCCAGTACTTC. As protein: CASSPYSGSETQYF. The entire variable domain, with the rest obtained from reference TRBV9 and TRBJ2-5, is as follows: DSGVTQTPKHLITATGQRVTLRCSPRSGDLSVYWYQQSLDQGLQFLIQYYNGEERAKGNILERFSAQQFPDLHSELNLSSLELGDSALYFCASSPYSGSETQYFGPGTRLLVL.

This clonotype was detected many times. The chain has TRBV7-7 and TRBJ2-5; perhaps TRBD1 as D (6 bases). Trimming removed 8 bases at V and 4 bases at J, with 14 bases between. Germline CDR1 reads SSHAT; CDR2 reads FNYEAQ (reference sequence). The CDR3 is 13 amino acids. CDR3 protein: CASGQLRGETQYF. The CDR3 DNA is TGTGCCAGCGGACAGCTGAGGGGAGAGACCCAGTACTTC. Full variable domain (remainder filled in from reference TRBV7-7 and TRBJ2-5): GAGVSQSPRYKVTKRGQDVTLRCDPISSHATLYWYQQALGQGPEFLTYFNYEAQPDKSGLPSDRFSAERPEGSISTLTIQRTEQRDSAMYRCASGQLRGETQYFGPGTRLLVL.

In regard to this clonotype: This likely came from a read error, as a far larger clone is one base away. J is TRBJ2-7 and V is TRBV6-8; 9 nucleotides align to TRBD2. The J segment lost 3 bases and the V segment lost 10 bases, leaving 10 bases of the junction unmatched. The CDR3 has 14 residues. The germline gives CDR1 MNHGY, CDR2 SAAAGT. Here the CDR3 reads CATKRVAGVYEQYF. The CDR3 bases are TGTGCCACCAAAAGGGTAGCGGGAGTCTACGAGCAGTACTTC.

As to this clonotype: The junction shows a germline mismatch at one end, possibly a read error. V and J are TRBV6-2 or TRBV6-3 and TRBJ2-7, with D uncertain. CDR1 MNHEY and CDR2 SVGEGT come from the germline V gene. The CDR3 is made up of 13 amino acids. CDR3: CASIYSAFYEQYF. The CDR3 DNA follows: TGCGCCAGCATTTACTCTGCCTTCTACGAGCAGTACTTC.

Many counts were recorded for this clonotype. The chain is built from TRBV30 and TRBJ2-7; D gene ambiguous. Germline V gives CDR1 GTSNPN, CDR2 SVGIG (reference sequence). V was cut by 0 bases and J by 3 bases, with 15 bases left in between. The CDR3 runs to 15 residues. This CDR3 reads CAWSVLPGFSYEQYF. The CDR3 nucleotides read TGTGCCTGGAGTGTACTGCCAGGCTTTAGCTACGAGCAGTACTTC.